This entry is about one T cell receptor beta chain. What it recognizes is unknown. The data were produced by immunoSEQ multiplex PCR, yet TCRdb's version contains in-frame clones alone and is incomplete. The sample holds approximately 90,000 clones, around 90% seen once. This specimen belongs to a study of PD-1 blockade in classical Hodgkin lymphoma. Findings of the study overall: Some patients started nivolumab under 1 year after ASCT, and they were excluded.

Trimming left V 5 bases short and J 7 bases short, with 17 bases between. Germline loops: CDR1 SNHLY, CDR2 FYNNEI. The CDR3 totals 14 residues. With no exception, relapse followed autologous stem cell transplantation in all patients, and brentuximab vedotin exposure varied. Best responses fell into complete response, partial response or progressive disease. The sequence was obtained from a human donor with classical Hodgkin lymphoma. The chain uses TRBV2 and TRBJ1-1, with no clear D. The material sequenced was peripheral blood mononuclear cells (PBMCs), taken before the second cycle of nivolumab. In DNA, the CDR3 is TGTGCCAGCAGTCTCTGGCTGGGGATAAATGAAGCTTTCTTT. This sequence encodes CASSLWLGINEAFF.